This T cell receptor (beta chain) was sequenced for a study of T cell responses to AZD1222 COVID-19 vaccine. Points from the study as a whole: White British ancestry dominated among donors, who included more females, and clonal diversity was possibly underestimated. Reportedly, nearly half of unique spike TCRs recognized epitopes outside B.1.351/B.1.1.7 mutations.

The CDR3 consists of 16 residues. Trimming cost V 5 bases and J 4 bases, with 20 bases left between them. Germline V gene sequence: CDR1 SEHNR, CDR2 FQNEAQ (reference sequence). The protocol was immunoSEQ multiplex PCR, while the TCRdb copy is restricted to in-frame clones and leaves out a portion. The table lists under 200,000 clones, 88% of them singletons, with roughly a quarter in the top ten. Details on this clone: Its target is unknown.

The sequence derives from an adult who received the AZD1222 COVID-19 vaccine. The material sequenced was peripheral blood, taken 28 days after the second AZD1222 dose. The chain recombines TRBV7-9 with TRBJ2-5, with TRBD2 as a possible D gene (6 bases). The CDR3, as DNA: TGTGCCAGCAGCCACGGGGCGGGGACCCAACTAGAGACCCAGTACTTC. Residues: CASSHGAGTQLETQYF.